This TCR beta chain was captured by sequencing in a study of T cells in Graves' hyperthyroidism and ophthalmopathy. Graves' hyperthyroidism showing no ophthalmopathy progression within 18 months was considered stable. A patient was excluded if there was uncontrolled infection, other autoimmune disease, pregnancy or lactation. PBMCs stemmed from about 9.5 ml fresh peripheral blood. Losses at the gene ends were 1 base for V and 8 bases for J; bases not matched to a gene: 12. Germline V CDR1 and CDR2: LGHNA, YNFKEQ. The CDR3 loop spans 18 amino acids. Researchers amplified the TCR beta CDR3 regions from RNA transcripts. The HTBI primer set was used in a first-round RT-PCR of the TCR CDR3. TCRdb used MiXCR to reprocess the multiplex PCR reads, holding one entry per CDR3 protein. The repertoire holds hundreds of thousands of distinct CDR3 sequences, around 14% seen once, with 13% to 15% in the top ten.

This sequence joins TRBV4-2 and TRBJ2-4; 12 bases agree with TRBD2. The source material was blood. The TCR sequence derives from a woman aged 18 to 35 with Graves' hyperthyroidism. As DNA, the CDR3 is TGTGCCAGCAGCCAAGGGGGGGCTAGCGGGAGGGCAGGGTACATTCAGTACTTC. Amino acids: CASSQGGASGRAGYIQYF.